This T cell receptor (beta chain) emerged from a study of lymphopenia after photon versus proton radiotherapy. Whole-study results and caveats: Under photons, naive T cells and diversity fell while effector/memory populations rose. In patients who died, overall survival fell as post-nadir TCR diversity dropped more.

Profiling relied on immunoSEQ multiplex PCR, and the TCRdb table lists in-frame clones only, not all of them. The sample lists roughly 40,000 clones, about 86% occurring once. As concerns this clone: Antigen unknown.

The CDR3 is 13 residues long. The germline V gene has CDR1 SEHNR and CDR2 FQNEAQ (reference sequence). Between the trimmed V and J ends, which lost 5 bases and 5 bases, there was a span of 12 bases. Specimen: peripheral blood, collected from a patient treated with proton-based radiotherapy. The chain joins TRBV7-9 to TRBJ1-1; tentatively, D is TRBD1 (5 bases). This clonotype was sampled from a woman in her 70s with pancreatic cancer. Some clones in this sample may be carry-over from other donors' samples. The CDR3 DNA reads TGTGCCAGCAGCACCATCGGGGGGACTGAAGCTTTCTTT. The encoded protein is CASSTIGGTEAFF.